This T cell receptor (beta chain) was captured by sequencing in a study of monozygotic twins with cystic fibrosis. CDR1 and CDR2 from the germline V gene are MGHRA and YSYEKL. With 1 base clipped from V and 7 bases from J, the junction kept 4 bases outside the gene matches. The CDR3 runs 15 residues. Here immunoSEQ multiplex PCR was the method, and the copy in TCRdb shows in-frame clones only, minus some. The sample shows 30,000 or so clones, more than 85% of them seen only once. The origin of this receptor is a girl aged 2-15 years with cystic fibrosis. Sequenced: blood. The V gene is TRBV4-1, the J gene TRBJ1-5; 10 bases match TRBD1. The CDR3 region has the DNA TGCGCCAGCAGCCAAGGACAGGGGGCTAGACAGCCCCAGCATTTT. Encoded protein: CASSQGQGARQPQHF.